This TCR beta chain derives from a study of cytomegalovirus exposure and HLA in healthy donors. Whole-study results and caveats: Rare TCR sequences predominated, though certain public TCRs were found in many donors. Solely CMV serostatus was available to characterize immune exposure.

As regards this clone: The antigen remains unidentified.

Trimming removed 2 bases at V and 4 bases at J, with 6 bases between. The CDR3 contains 13 residues. Germline CDR1 and CDR2: LNHNV and YYDKDF (reference sequence). The PCR was carried out with 60 Vbeta primers and 13 Jbeta primers. The data were produced by immunoSEQ multiplex PCR, yet TCRdb's version contains in-frame clones alone and is incomplete. The profile shows over 85,000 clones, 78% of them singletons. The clonotype comes from a woman aged 25 to 39 in good health and CMV-seronegative. The sequenced sample was PBMCs. The chain is built from TRBV15 and TRBJ1-5, with D unclear. The CDR3 coding sequence is TGTGCCACCAGCAGAAACCAGAATCAGCCCCAGCATTTT. Its translation is CATSRNQNQPQHF.